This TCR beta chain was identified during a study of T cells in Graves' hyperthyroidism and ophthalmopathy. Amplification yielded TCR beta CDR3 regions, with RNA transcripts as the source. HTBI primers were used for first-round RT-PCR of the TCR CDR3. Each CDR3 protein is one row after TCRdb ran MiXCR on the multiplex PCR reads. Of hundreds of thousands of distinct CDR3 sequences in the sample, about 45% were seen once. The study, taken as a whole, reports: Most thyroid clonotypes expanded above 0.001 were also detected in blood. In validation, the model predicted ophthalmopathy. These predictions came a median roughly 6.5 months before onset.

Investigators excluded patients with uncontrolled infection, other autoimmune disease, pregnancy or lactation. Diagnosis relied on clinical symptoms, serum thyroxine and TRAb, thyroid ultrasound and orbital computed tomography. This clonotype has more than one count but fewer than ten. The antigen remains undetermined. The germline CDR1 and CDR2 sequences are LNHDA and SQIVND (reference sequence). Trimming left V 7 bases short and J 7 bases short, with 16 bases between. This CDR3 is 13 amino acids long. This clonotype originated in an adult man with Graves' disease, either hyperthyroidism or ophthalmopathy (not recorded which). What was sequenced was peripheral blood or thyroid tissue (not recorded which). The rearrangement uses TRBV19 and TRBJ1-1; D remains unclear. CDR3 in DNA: TGTGCCAGTAATAAACCCCCCGTGAGTGAAGCTTTCTTT. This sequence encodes CASNKPPVSEAFF.